The next 29 T cell receptor beta chains were all read from a single sample in a study of T cell clonality in common variable immunodeficiency (dated by TCRdb to between 2014 and 2017). The method behind the library was the immunoSEQ multiplex PCR assay. Held by TCRdb, this immuneACCESS table contains in-frame sequences only and omits some clones. Under half of the omission traces to an unresolved V gene where checked; the cause of the rest is unknown. This sample is represented by about 29,000 clones, with no singletons among them. The ten top clones hold 4.5% of the sample. What was sequenced was peripheral blood mononuclear cells. These receptors were taken from a person between 18 and 75 years old in good health.

At least ten counts were recorded for this clone. The read terminates 3 residues before the CDR3 end, so the remaining end is supplied by the germline J gene. V is TRBV13 and J is TRBJ2-3, with TRBD2 as a possible D gene (5 bases). Per germline, CDR1 PRHDT and CDR2 FYEKMQ (reference sequence). The CDR3 sequence is 14 residues long. V dropped 1 base and J dropped 4 bases, with 9 bases sitting between them. The CDR3 reads CASSLAGMADTQYF. CDR3 bases read: TGTGCCAGCAGCTTAGCGGGGATGGCAGATACG.

This clone was seen at least ten times. The CDR3 is cut off 3 residues early in the read; its end comes from the germline J gene. This chain connects TRBV5-1 to TRBJ1-2; 10 nucleotides match TRBD1. CDR1 SGHRS and CDR2 YFSETQ come from the germline V gene. This CDR3 has 14 amino acids. Losses at the gene ends were 5 bases for V and 5 bases for J; bases not matched to a gene: 6. The CDR3 protein is CASRTGGAGYGYTF. The DNA read from the CDR3 is TGCGCCAGCAGGACAGGGGGCGCCGGTTATGGC.

This clone was seen repeatedly, ten times or more. The read terminates 3 residues ahead of where the CDR3 ends, so the germline J gene completes it. The rearrangement links TRBV5-1 to TRBJ1-4; D may be TRBD1 (6 bases). Germline V CDR1 and CDR2: SGHRS, YFSETQ. Trimming pared 0 bases from V and 8 bases from J, leaving 14 bases between. The CDR3 consists of 15 residues. CDR3 protein: CASSLAAGEGEKLFF. The sequenced CDR3 bases are TGCGCCAGCAGCTTGGCGGCAGGGGAGGGGGAAAAA. Full variable domain (remainder filled in from reference TRBV5-1 and TRBJ1-4): KAGVTQTPRYLIKTRGQQVTLSCSPISGHRSVSWYQQTPGQGLQFLFEYFSETQRNKGNFPGRFSGRQFSNSRSEMNVSTLELGDSALYLCASSLAAGEGEKLFFGSGTQLSVL.

The table lists this clone with a few counts. The sequenced CDR3 bases are TGTGCCAGCAGCTCGCGGAGGGGGCTAGACAATGAG. Translated, it gives CASSSRRGLDNE. The whole CDR3 sequence reads CASSSRRGLDNEQFF. This chain uses TRBV7-9 with TRBJ2-1, with a weak D call TRBD1 (7 bases). Read data end 3 residues before the CDR3 end; the end is taken from the germline J gene. The germline CDR1 and CDR2 sequences are SEHNR and FQNEAQ (reference sequence). The CDR3 is 15 residues long. The V and J ends lost 4 bases and 5 bases respectively, with 15 bases between them. Based on the CDR3 plus reference TRBV7-9 and TRBJ2-1, the full variable domain is DTGVSQNPRHKITKRGQNVTFRCDPISEHNRLYWYRQTLGQGPEFLTYFQNEAQLEKSRLLSDRFSAERPKGSFSTLEIQRTEQGDSAMYLCASSSRRGLDNEQFFGPGTRLTVL.

This clone appeared many times. The CDR3 goes on 3 residues after the read ends, and that part is filled in from the germline J gene. The chain is built from TRBV19 and TRBJ1-2, with D unresolved. Per the germline V gene, CDR1 is LNHDA and CDR2 is SQIVND (reference sequence). The CDR3 runs to 14 residues. Incomplete CDR3 DNA: TGTGCCAGTAGTATAGCAGGCCGGTCTTGGGGC. Amino acid sequence: CASSIAGRSWG. The full CDR3 reads CASSIAGRSWGYTF.

This clone was observed at least ten times. The CDR3 extends 3 residues past the end of the read, so its final part is completed from the germline J gene. V usage is TRBV24-1 and J usage is TRBJ2-1; TRBD2 matches 10 bases. The length of the CDR3 is 16 residues. V lost 3 bases to trimming and J lost 1 base; unmatched junction nucleotides: 2. Germline V gene data show CDR1 as KGHDR and CDR2 as SFDVKD. The CDR3 DNA, read in part, is TGTGCCACCAGTGATACTAGCGGGGATTCCTACAATGAG. This translates into CATSDTSGDSYNE. In full, the CDR3 is CATSDTSGDSYNEQFF.

This clone was recorded many times. The DNA ends 3 residues before the CDR3 does, and the rest of the CDR3 is filled in from the germline J gene. V and J are TRBV29-1 and TRBJ2-6; TRBD2 matches at 7 bases. With V trimmed by 4 bases and J by 0 bases, 6 bases remained unmatched. The germline gives CDR1 SQVTM, CDR2 ANQGSEA. The CDR3 has 16 amino acids. The CDR3 loop is CSVGGAGSSGANVLTF. CDR3 DNA (partial): TGCAGCGTTGGAGGAGCGGGGAGCTCTGGGGCCAACGTC. The full variable domain, completed using reference TRBV29-1 and TRBJ2-6, is SAVISQKPSRDICQRGTSLTIQCQVDSQVTMMFWYRQQPGQSLTLIATANQGSEATYESGFVIDKFPISRPNLTFSTLTVSNMSPEDSSIYLCSVGGAGSSGANVLTFGAGSRLTVL.

This clone has only a few counts. The CDR3 end lies 3 residues beyond the end of the read and is filled in from the germline J gene. This rearrangement joins TRBV2 to TRBJ1-1; D is ambiguous. The V end lost 2 bases, the J end lost 0 bases, and 7 bases lay between the germline ends. The CDR3 runs to 14 residues. Per germline, CDR1 SNHLY and CDR2 FYNNEI. CDR3 DNA (partial): TGTGCCAGCAGTGAATCAGGTGTGAACACTGAA. Translated, it gives CASSESGVNTE. The complete CDR3 protein is CASSESGVNTEAFF.

This clone was seen ten or more times. The CDR3 extends 3 residues past the end of the read, so its final part is completed from the germline J gene. This rearrangement joins TRBV5-6 to TRBJ2-5, with TRBD1 as a possible D gene (5 bases). V was shortened by 0 bases and J by 5 bases, with 11 bases between the two germline ends. The germline V gene has CDR1 SGHDT and CDR2 YYEEEE. The CDR3 loop spans 14 amino acids. The part of the CDR3 DNA that was read is TGTGCCAGCAGCTTGGTAGGGGCATCGGAGACC. This gives the protein CASSLVGASET. The full CDR3 protein is CASSLVGASETQYF.

This clone was found a few times. Sequencing ends 3 residues short of the CDR3 end; the germline J gene provides the rest. The rearrangement uses TRBV7-9 and TRBJ2-3; D not certain. In germline, CDR1 is SEHNR, CDR2 FQNEAQ (reference sequence). This CDR3 has 14 amino acids. Deletions cut 5 bases from V and 0 bases from J, with 9 bases between. The CDR3 bases that were read are TGTGCCAGCAGCCGACATATTAGCACAGATACG. Its protein product is CASSRHISTDT. The full CDR3 sequence reads CASSRHISTDTQYF. The entire variable domain, with the rest obtained from reference TRBV7-9 and TRBJ2-3, is as follows: DTGVSQNPRHKITKRGQNVTFRCDPISEHNRLYWYRQTLGQGPEFLTYFQNEAQLEKSRLLSDRFSAERPKGSFSTLEIQRTEQGDSAMYLCASSRHISTDTQYFGPGTRLTVL.

This clone was seen at least ten times. The read stops 3 residues short of the end of the CDR3; the missing end is completed from the germline J gene. The chain has TRBV7-9 and TRBJ2-7; TRBD1 matches 7 bases. The V gene's germline CDR1 is SEHNR and CDR2 FQNEAQ (reference sequence). This CDR3 is 15 amino acids long. With V trimmed by 6 bases and J by 0 bases, 8 bases remained unmatched. Here the CDR3 reads CASRRGQADSYEQYF. CDR3 DNA, as far as it was read: TGTGCCAGCAGGCGCGGACAGGCCGACTCCTACGAG. The entire variable domain, with the rest obtained from reference TRBV7-9 and TRBJ2-7, is as follows: DTGVSQNPRHKITKRGQNVTFRCDPISEHNRLYWYRQTLGQGPEFLTYFQNEAQLEKSRLLSDRFSAERPKGSFSTLEIQRTEQGDSAMYLCASRRGQADSYEQYFGPGTRLTVT.

This clone was detected many times. The read terminates 3 residues before the CDR3 end, so the remaining end is supplied by the germline J gene. This chain uses TRBV5-6 with TRBJ1-5; the D gene is possibly TRBD1 (5 bases). Per germline, CDR1 SGHDT and CDR2 YYEEEE. The V and J ends lost 2 bases and 5 bases respectively, with 8 bases between them. This CDR3 spans 13 amino acids. The CDR3 DNA, read in part, is TGTGCCAGCAGCTTAAACAGGCATCAGCCC. Residues: CASSLNRHQP. The entire CDR3 reads CASSLNRHQPQHF.

As concerns this clone: Sequencing ends 3 residues short of the CDR3 end; the germline J gene provides the rest. The V gene is TRBV7-9, the J gene TRBJ1-1; possibly TRBD1 for D (5 bases). The CDR3 has 13 residues. The germline V gene has CDR1 SEHNR and CDR2 FQNEAQ (reference sequence). Trimming left V 6 bases short and J 1 base short, with 9 bases between. The sequenced CDR3 bases are TGTGCCAGCAGACTCGGACAGAACACTGAA. Translating gives CASRLGQNTE. The whole CDR3 protein reads CASRLGQNTEAFF. Full variable domain (remainder filled in from reference TRBV7-9 and TRBJ1-1): DTGVSQNPRHKITKRGQNVTFRCDPISEHNRLYWYRQTLGQGPEFLTYFQNEAQLEKSRLLSDRFSAERPKGSFSTLEIQRTEQGDSAMYLCASRLGQNTEAFFGQGTRLTVV.

This clone occurred many times. Coverage ceases 3 residues before the CDR3 finishes, and the germline J gene fills in the end. This sequence joins TRBV7-8 and TRBJ2-7, with D possibly matching TRBD1 (6 bases). V lost 5 bases to trimming and J lost 0 bases, with 11 bases between them. CDR3 length equals 14 residues. Germline values: CDR1 SGHVS, CDR2 FQNEAQ. The CDR3 bases that were read are TGTGCCAGCAGCCAGACAGGCGGCTCCTACGAG. It codes for CASSQTGGSYE. In full, the CDR3 reads CASSQTGGSYEQYF.

The table lists this clone with a few counts. The sequenced fragment ends 3 residues before the CDR3 boundary, so the rest is inferred from the germline J gene. The rearrangement uses TRBV5-1 and TRBJ2-1; maybe TRBD1 (5 bases). This CDR3 is built from 15 residues. CDR1 and CDR2 from the germline V gene are SGHRS and YFSETQ. V was clipped by 1 base and J by 5 bases, with 13 bases between them. The sequenced part of the CDR3 DNA is TGCGCCAGCAGCTTGTCGGCAGGGTGGAACAATGAG. Amino acids: CASSLSAGWNNE. The entire CDR3 is CASSLSAGWNNEQFF.

Of note for this clone: The CDR3 end falls 3 residues outside the read, so it is completed with the germline J gene. The V and J genes are TRBV18 and TRBJ1-2, with unresolved D. CDR1 and CDR2 (germline): KGHSH, LQKENI. The CDR3 is 16 residues long. The sequenced part of the CDR3 DNA is TGTGCCAGCTCACCGTCCTGGACTAGCGGGGTTACGGAC. As protein: CASSPSWTSGVTD. The complete CDR3 reads CASSPSWTSGVTDYTF. Complete variable domain (other parts from reference TRBV18 and TRBJ1-2): NAGVMQNPRHLVRRRGQEARLRCSPMKGHSHVYWYRQLPEEGLKFMVYLQKENIIDESGMPKERFSAEFPKEGPSILRIQQVVRGDSAAYFCASSPSWTSGVTDYTFGSGTRLTVV.

This clone has at least ten counts. The read stops 3 residues short of the end of the CDR3; the missing end is completed from the germline J gene. The chain links TRBV19 to TRBJ2-7; no definite D call. The germline CDR1 and CDR2 sequences are LNHDA and SQIVND (reference sequence). V dropped 7 bases and J dropped 3 bases, with 13 bases sitting between them. The CDR3 spans 13 residues. The CDR3 sequence is CASMSTNSYEQYF. CDR3 DNA (partial): TGTGCCAGTATGTCGACCAACAGCTACGAG.

This clone was seen repeatedly, ten times or more. The read terminates 3 residues ahead of where the CDR3 ends, so the germline J gene completes it. The chain combines TRBV20-1 with TRBJ2-7; D is possibly TRBD1 (6 bases). Germline V gene lookup returns CDR1 DFQATT and CDR2 SNEGSKA (reference sequence). The V and J ends lost 0 bases and 0 bases respectively, with 9 bases between them. This CDR3 contains 14 residues. Incomplete CDR3 DNA: TGCAGTGCTAGAGAAGTCAGGGGCTCCTACGAG. This encodes CSAREVRGSYE. From start to end, the CDR3 is CSAREVRGSYEQYF.

Many counts were recorded for this clone. Incomplete CDR3 DNA: TGTGCCTGGAGCCCCCTGGACAGACAGAACACTGAA. Its translation: CAWSPLDRQNTE. Given in full, the CDR3 is CAWSPLDRQNTEAFF. V and J are TRBV30 and TRBJ1-1, with D maybe TRBD1 (6 bases). The read falls 3 residues short of the CDR3 end, and the missing part is taken from the germline J gene. CDR1 and CDR2 (germline): GTSNPN, SVGIG (reference sequence). The CDR3 totals 15 residues. The V and J ends lost 3 bases and 1 base respectively, with 15 bases between them.

This clone was counted at least ten times. Coverage ceases 3 residues before the CDR3 finishes, and the germline J gene fills in the end. The chain links TRBV7-3 to TRBJ2-3; 8 positions agree with TRBD1. CDR1 is SGHTA and CDR2 is FQGTGA in the germline V gene. The CDR3 runs to 14 residues. V lost 5 bases to trimming and J lost 4 bases; unmatched junction nucleotides: 5. The CDR3: CASSTQGAADTQYF. Incomplete CDR3 DNA: TGTGCCAGCAGCACCCAGGGGGCCGCAGATACG.

In its sample, this clone was seen many times. The read gets to within 3 residues of the CDR3 end, and the germline J gene fills in the rest. The gene calls are TRBV5-4 and TRBJ2-3; D remains unclear. The length of the CDR3 is 15 residues. Germline CDR1 SGHNT, CDR2 YYREEE (reference sequence). V lost 2 bases to trimming and J lost 0 bases, with 10 bases between them. CDR3 protein: CASSFKPQSTDTQYF. Partial CDR3 DNA: TGTGCCAGCAGCTTTAAACCACAAAGCACAGATACG.

There are many counts of this clone. The read is 3 residues too short to cover the CDR3 end, so that end is filled in from the germline J gene. The rearrangement joins TRBV5-1 to TRBJ1-6, with 7 bases that match TRBD1. Germline CDR1 and CDR2: SGHRS and YFSETQ. J lost 10 bases, V lost 0 bases, and 4 bases had no gene match. The CDR3 contains 14 residues. The CDR3 bases that were read are TGCGCCAGCAGCTTGGGACAGGGCGACTCACCC. Protein product: CASSLGQGDSP. The full CDR3 reads CASSLGQGDSPLHF.

This clone was seen a handful of times. The CDR3 end is not reached by the read, which stops 3 residues before it; the germline J gene fills it in. The V and J genes are TRBV2 and TRBJ1-3; unclear D gene. The germline V gene encodes CDR1 SNHLY and CDR2 FYNNEI. Trimming took 10 bases from V and 0 from J, leaving 16 bases between them. This CDR3 has 15 residues. CDR3 region: CATPPRLISGNTIYF. The CDR3 bases that were read are TGTGCCACCCCCCCAAGACTGATCTCTGGAAACACC.

This clone appeared many times. The read finishes 3 residues shy of the CDR3 end, and the germline J gene is used to complete it. This chain joins TRBV12-3 or TRBV12-4 and TRBJ2-3; 12 bases are shared with TRBD2. The CDR3 has 16 amino acids. V lost 6 bases and J lost 2; bases outside the gene matches: 6. Incomplete CDR3 DNA: TGTGCCAGCAGCCTTGGACTAGCGGGAACCACAGATACG. This translates into CASSLGLAGTTDT. The full CDR3 sequence reads CASSLGLAGTTDTQYF.

This clone appeared a few times. The read ends 3 residues early relative to the CDR3; the germline J gene fills the gap. The rearrangement joins TRBV2 to TRBJ1-4; the match to TRBD1 covers 10 bases. Germline CDR1 SNHLY, CDR2 FYNNEI. V shed 6 bases, J shed 7 bases, and the junction held 8 bases outside the gene matches. The CDR3 length is 15 residues. CDR3 bases read: TGTGCCAGCAGCGGAGACAGGGGGCTCTTTGAAAAA. As protein: CASSGDRGLFEK. The whole CDR3 protein reads CASSGDRGLFEKLFF.

This clone was counted between two and nine times. The sequenced fragment ends 3 residues before the CDR3 boundary, so the rest is inferred from the germline J gene. The chain links TRBV18 to TRBJ2-3; maybe TRBD1 (5 bases). Germline V gene data show CDR1 as KGHSH and CDR2 as LQKENI. The CDR3 contains 16 residues. The sequenced part of the CDR3 DNA is TGTGCCAGCTCACCAACAGGACCCCTTAGCAATCAGCCG. Translated: CASSPTGPLSNQP. The entire CDR3 sequence reads CASSPTGPLSNQPQYF.

This clone was seen at least ten times. The sequenced CDR3 bases are TGTGGTAGCGGTGGGGACAATGAG. Its translation is CGSGGDNE. The whole CDR3 sequence reads CGSGGDNEQFF. V is TRBV11-3 and J is TRBJ2-1; possibly TRBD2 for D (6 bases). The read terminates 3 residues before the CDR3 end, so the remaining end is supplied by the germline J gene. Germline CDR1 reads SGHNT; CDR2 reads YENEEA. The CDR3 consists of 11 residues.

The table lists this clone with many counts. The CDR3 end lies 3 residues beyond the end of the read and is filled in from the germline J gene. The chain recombines TRBV20-1 with TRBJ2-1; no clear D gene. The CDR3 is made up of 14 amino acids. With 1 base removed from V and 2 bases from J, the gap between germline ends came to 9 bases. Germline CDR1 DFQATT, CDR2 SNEGSKA (reference sequence). The part of the CDR3 DNA that was read is TGCAGTGCTAGAGGGCGGTTTGCCTACAATGAG. Residues: CSARGRFAYNE. The whole CDR3 reads CSARGRFAYNEQFF.

This clone was detected ten times or more. The read terminates 3 residues before the CDR3 end, so the remaining end is supplied by the germline J gene. V gene TRBV5-8 combines with J gene TRBJ2-2, with 9 bases identical to TRBD1. The CDR3 spans 15 residues. Trimming cost V 3 bases and J 5 bases; bases outside gene matches: 5. Germline CDR1 SGHTS, CDR2 YDEGEE. The CDR3 bases that were read are TGTGCCAGCAGCTCCGGACAGGGGCTTACCGGGGAG. Its protein product is CASSSGQGLTGE. The whole CDR3 protein reads CASSSGQGLTGELFF.